The 28 T cell receptor beta chains below were found in one sample sequenced in a study of blood T cell repertoires in COVID-19. Sequencing was performed with immunoSEQ multiplex PCR; in TCRdb, only in-frame clones are kept and a portion is missing. The sample has more than 95,000 clones; over 75% are singletons. The sequenced sample consisted of peripheral blood. The source is a human donor in a cohort sampled during active or convalescent COVID-19.

The chain links TRBV18 to TRBJ2-1; 14 bases align to TRBD2. The CDR3 has 18 amino acids. Germline V gene sequence: CDR1 KGHSH, CDR2 LQKENI. After removal of 5 bases from V and 2 bases from J, the junction contained 8 bases not matched to a gene. The CDR3 DNA follows: TGTGCCAGCTCATTCTCGGGACTAGCGGGGGCCGCCTACAATGAGCAGTTCTTC. It is translated as CASSFSGLAGAAYNEQFF.

This chain connects TRBV20-1 to TRBJ1-2; D is unclear. The germline CDR1 and CDR2 sequences are DFQATT and SNEGSKA (reference sequence). CDR3 size: 11 residues. V was clipped by 4 bases and J by 8 bases, with 11 bases between them. CDR3 in amino acids: CSAKLAVGYTF. The CDR3 nucleotides are TGCAGTGCTAAATTGGCGGTAGGCTACACCTTC.

This chain uses TRBV4-1 with TRBJ1-1; D not resolved. This CDR3 has 16 amino acids. From germline, CDR1 is MGHRA and CDR2 YSYEKL. Trimming removed 1 base at V and 1 base at J, with 13 bases between. CDR3 coding DNA: TGCGCCAGCAGCCAAGGCTTGCGGGCGCGGAACACTGAAGCTTTCTTT. It specifies CASSQGLRARNTEAFF.

This clone has just a few counts. The V and J genes are TRBV5-4 and TRBJ1-1; weak D call: TRBD1 (5 bases). Trimming shortened V by 1 base and J by 7 bases, and 17 bases separated the two germline ends. The CDR3 totals 15 residues. Germline assignment: CDR1 SGHNT and CDR2 YYREEE (reference sequence). The CDR3: CASSLKGTGGDEAFF. In nucleotides, the CDR3 is TGTGCCAGCAGCTTGAAGGGTACGGGGGGGGATGAAGCTTTCTTT.

The chain joins TRBV7-9 to TRBJ1-5, with D maybe TRBD1 (5 bases). The CDR3 runs to 17 residues. Germline V gives CDR1 SEHNR, CDR2 FQNEAQ (reference sequence). V lost 5 bases, J lost 3 bases, and 20 bases lay in between. The CDR3 spells CASSHHGGEEINQPQHF. The CDR3 nucleotides read TGTGCCAGCAGCCACCACGGGGGGGAGGAGATCAATCAGCCCCAGCATTTT.

This chain connects TRBV2 to TRBJ1-1, with D tentatively TRBD1 (5 bases). V lost 4 bases and J 0 bases, leaving 9 bases between the germline ends. The CDR3 extends over 14 amino acids. Germline CDR1 is SNHLY and CDR2 is FYNNEI. The CDR3 DNA sequence: TGTGCCAGCAGTGGAGACAGCCTGAACACTGAAGCTTTCTTT. It specifies CASSGDSLNTEAFF. The whole variable domain, filled in from reference TRBV2 and TRBJ1-1, reads EPEVTQTPSHQVTQMGQEVILRCVPISNHLYFYWYRQILGQKVEFLVSFYNNEISEKSEIFDDQFSVERPDGSNFTLKIRSTKLEDSAMYFCASSGDSLNTEAFFGQGTRLTVV.

This rearrangement joins TRBV6-6 to TRBJ1-2; unclear D gene. Trimming cost V 6 bases and J 3 bases, with 17 bases left between them. CDR3 length equals 15 residues. Germline CDR1 and CDR2: MNHNY and SVGAGI (reference sequence). This CDR3 reads CASSRSGIKDYGYTF. The CDR3 nucleotides read TGTGCCAGCAGCCGAAGCGGTATCAAGGACTATGGCTACACCTTC.

This clone was counted once. V usage is TRBV11-3 and J usage is TRBJ2-3; 11 bases line up with TRBD2. Germline V gives CDR1 SGHNT, CDR2 YENEEA. J gave up 5 bases and V 1 base, and 5 bases lay outside the gene matches. The CDR3 runs to 16 residues. In DNA, the CDR3 is TGTGCCAGCAGCTTAGTAGCGGGGGGGTTAGGAGATACGCAGTATTTT. Its protein is CASSLVAGGLGDTQYF.

The chain recombines TRBV19 with TRBJ1-2; a weak D match, TRBD1 (6 bases). Trimming stripped 5 bases from V and 4 bases from J, with 23 bases between. The CDR3 extends over 17 amino acids. The germline CDR1 and CDR2 sequences are LNHDA and SQIVND (reference sequence). CDR3 DNA: TGTGCCAGTAGTTTCACCGGGACAAGAGACAAACTCTATGGCTACACCTTC. It yields the protein CASSFTGTRDKLYGYTF.

The chain employs TRBV5-1 and TRBJ2-5; TRBD2 matches 11 bases. This CDR3 has 15 residues. Germline V lookup: CDR1 SGHRS, CDR2 YFSETQ. J gave up 0 bases and V 4 bases, and 2 bases lay outside the gene matches. As DNA, the CDR3 is TGCGCCAGCAGCCGACTAGCGGGGAACCAAGAGACCCAGTACTTC. Amino acid sequence: CASSRLAGNQETQYF.

The gene calls are TRBV21-1 and TRBJ1-1; the table's D call, TRBD1, has no DNA check behind it. TRBV21-1 is deemed a pseudogene. This CDR3 is 20 amino acids long. CDR3 region: CASSKVRSSVQGIFGTEAFF. CDR3 DNA sequence: TGTGCCAGCAGCAAAGTTCGGTCGTCTGTACAGGGAATCTTTGGCACTGAAGCTTTCTTT.

V and J are TRBV7-3 and TRBJ2-7; D may be TRBD2 (5 bases). The V end was cut by 2 bases, the J end by 6 bases, with 11 bases between. The germline gives CDR1 SGHTA, CDR2 FQGTGA. CDR3 length equals 13 residues. The CDR3 loop reads CASSLSGVGEQYF. CDR3 sequence (DNA): TGTGCCAGCAGCTTATCCGGGGTCGGCGAGCAGTACTTC. The full variable domain, in which reference TRBV7-3 and TRBJ2-7 provide the parts outside the CDR3, is GAGVSQTPSNKVTEKGKYVELRCDPISGHTALYWYRQSLGQGPEFLIYFQGTGAADDSGLPNDRFFAVRPEGSVSTLKIQRTERGDSAVYLCASSLSGVGEQYFGPGTRLTVT.

The chain combines TRBV19 with TRBJ1-2, with TRBD1 matching 10 bases. This CDR3 is built from 14 residues. CDR1 is LNHDA, CDR2 SQIVND, per germline (reference sequence). V lost 5 bases to trimming and J lost 6 bases; unmatched junction nucleotides: 6. As DNA, the CDR3 is TGTGCCAGTAGTCCCCTGGGACAGGGGAATGGCTACACCTTC. Its translation: CASSPLGQGNGYTF.

The chain recombines TRBV24-1 with TRBJ1-5; D is unclear. Trimming pared 1 base from V and 9 bases from J, leaving 9 bases between. Germline V gene sequence: CDR1 KGHDR, CDR2 SFDVKD. This CDR3 is built from 13 residues. CDR3 in DNA: TGTGCCACCAGTGATTTCTCCAGTGGGCCCCAGCATTTT. Its protein is CATSDFSSGPQHF.

This chain joins TRBV9 and TRBJ2-2; 7 nucleotides match TRBD2. CDR3 length equals 18 residues. J gave up 7 bases and V 0 bases, and 15 bases lay outside the gene matches. Germline V gives CDR1 SGDLS, CDR2 YYNGEE. CDR3: CASSVAGGEGIIGGELFF. The CDR3 DNA follows: TGTGCCAGCAGCGTAGCTGGAGGGGAGGGGATTATCGGCGGGGAGCTGTTTTTT. Supplemented by reference TRBV9 and TRBJ2-2, the full variable domain reads DSGVTQTPKHLITATGQRVTLRCSPRSGDLSVYWYQQSLDQGLQFLIQYYNGEERAKGNILERFSAQQFPDLHSELNLSSLELGDSALYFCASSVAGGEGIIGGELFFGEGSRLTVL.

This rearrangement joins TRBV2 to TRBJ1-1; no clear D gene. Trimming stripped 5 bases from V and 2 bases from J, with 9 bases between. CDR1 and CDR2 (germline): SNHLY, FYNNEI. The CDR3 runs to 13 residues. This CDR3 reads CASSFSLNTEAFF. CDR3 DNA sequence: TGTGCCAGCAGTTTCTCACTCAACACTGAAGCTTTCTTT. Filled out from reference TRBV2 and TRBJ1-1, the complete variable domain reads EPEVTQTPSHQVTQMGQEVILRCVPISNHLYFYWYRQILGQKVEFLVSFYNNEISEKSEIFDDQFSVERPDGSNFTLKIRSTKLEDSAMYFCASSFSLNTEAFFGQGTRLTVV.

This clone showed up just a few times. The J gene is TRBJ1-6, the V gene TRBV9, with D uncertain. Trimming took 3 bases from V and 7 from J, leaving 14 bases between them. The CDR3 covers 15 residues. Germline-derived CDR1 and CDR2 are SGDLS and YYNGEE. CDR3 DNA sequence: TGTGCCAGCAGCGAACGACTCGGCGGCAATTCACCCCTCCACTTT. Protein: CASSERLGGNSPLHF.

The rearrangement joins TRBV7-8 to TRBJ2-1; D gene unclear. The V and J ends lost 1 base and 4 bases respectively, with 5 bases between them. Per the germline V gene, CDR1 is SGHVS and CDR2 is FQNEAQ. This CDR3 contains 13 residues. CDR3 in DNA: TGTGCCAGCAGCTTAGACAAGTACAATGAGCAGTTCTTC. Translated, it gives CASSLDKYNEQFF.

The V call is TRBV15, the J call TRBJ1-4, with 7 bases fitting TRBD1. V gave up 3 bases and J gave up 6 bases; unmatched junction bases: 7. This CDR3 contains 15 residues. The germline V gene encodes CDR1 LNHNV and CDR2 YYDKDF (reference sequence). Here the CDR3 DNA reads TGTGCCACCAGCAGTATAGACAGGGCTCATGAAAAACTGTTTTTT. Translating gives CATSSIDRAHEKLFF.

This CDR3 reads CASSHTRQGSDGYTF. CDR3 sequence (DNA): TGTGCCAGCAGCCACACCCGACAGGGCAGTGATGGCTACACCTTC. The V call is TRBV21-1, the J call TRBJ1-2; the table's D gene call, TRBD1, was not cross checked with the DNA. TRBV21-1 corresponds to a pseudogene. This CDR3 comprises 15 residues.

The CDR3 bases are TGTGCCACCAGCAGTTCCCTAACAGGGGCCAGTGAAAAACTGTTTTTT. Its translation: CATSSSLTGASEKLFF. The chain is built from TRBV15 and TRBJ1-4, with TRBD1 matching 7 bases. CDR3 length: 16 amino acids. CDR1 and CDR2 (germline): LNHNV, YYDKDF (reference sequence). Germline trimming cut 3 bases from V and 7 bases from J; bases unmatched to any gene: 11.

The chain recombines TRBV24-1 with TRBJ1-2; a weak D match, TRBD1 (6 bases). The CDR3 totals 14 residues. CDR1 and CDR2 from the germline V gene are KGHDR and SFDVKD. Trimming cost V 3 bases and J 8 bases, with 15 bases left between them. The CDR3 DNA follows: TGTGCCACCAGTGATCAAGACAGGTTCTGGGGCTACACCTTC. Translating it yields CATSDQDRFWGYTF.

The chain has TRBV6-4 and TRBJ2-7; 8 bases are a match to TRBD1. Germline V gene data show CDR1 as MRHNA and CDR2 as SNTAGT. CDR3 length equals 17 residues. V shed 0 bases, J shed 3 bases, and the junction held 10 bases outside the gene matches. In DNA, the CDR3 is TGTGCCAGCAGTGACTCGACCAGGCAGGGGGCCTACTACGAGCAGTACTTC. Protein: CASSDSTRQGAYYEQYF.

V and J are TRBV5-1 and TRBJ2-7, with 8 bases lining up with TRBD2. The length of the CDR3 is 15 residues. The J segment lost 2 bases and the V segment lost 1 base, leaving 5 bases of the junction unmatched. The germline CDR1 and CDR2 sequences are SGHRS and YFSETQ. CDR3 DNA sequence: TGCGCCAGCAGCTTGAATAGCGGGGTCGCCTACGAGCAGTACTTC. It codes for CASSLNSGVAYEQYF. The entire variable domain, with the rest obtained from reference TRBV5-1 and TRBJ2-7, is as follows: KAGVTQTPRYLIKTRGQQVTLSCSPISGHRSVSWYQQTPGQGLQFLFEYFSETQRNKGNFPGRFSGRQFSNSRSEMNVSTLELGDSALYLCASSLNSGVAYEQYFGPGTRLTVT.

The V and J genes are TRBV3-1 (or the pseudogene TRBV3-2) and TRBJ2-1, with D unresolved. Per the germline V gene, CDR1 is LGHDT and CDR2 is YNNKEL (reference sequence). Trimming removed 1 base at V and 6 bases at J, with 10 bases between. This CDR3 comprises 14 residues. The CDR3: CASSQVESGNEQFF. In DNA form, the CDR3 reads TGTGCCAGCAGCCAAGTAGAGTCTGGCAATGAGCAGTTCTTC.

This clone has just a few counts. The chain joins TRBV15 to TRBJ1-2; TRBD1 matches at 10 bases. The V gene's germline CDR1 is LNHNV and CDR2 YYDKDF (reference sequence). Unmatched junction bases numbered 12, after V lost 4 bases and J lost 4 bases. This CDR3 has 17 amino acids. CDR3 sequence (DNA): TGTGCCACCAGCAAAACCCGGGACAGGGGTGGCCTCTATGGCTACACCTTC. This gives the protein CATSKTRDRGGLYGYTF.

This clone was picked up one time. This chain uses TRBV4-2 with TRBJ2-7; 9 bases match TRBD2. The length of the CDR3 is 17 residues. Trimming at V came to 0 bases and at J to 7 bases, leaving 13 bases not matched to a gene. Germline-derived CDR1 and CDR2 are LGHNA and YNFKEQ. Here the CDR3 reads CASSQEGAAGGLREQYF. The DNA for the CDR3 is TGTGCCAGCAGCCAAGAAGGGGCGGCGGGGGGGCTCAGAGAGCAGTACTTC.

This CDR3 reads CASSHRLRQGRSLEAFF. CDR3 coding DNA: TGTGCCAGCAGCCACCGATTACGTCAGGGAAGGAGCCTTGAAGCTTTCTTT. The chain is built from TRBV3-1 (or the pseudogene TRBV3-2) and TRBJ1-1; D possibly corresponds to TRBD1 (5 bases). The ends were cut back, 3 bases at V and 7 bases at J, with 24 bases in the middle. The CDR3 consists of 17 residues. The V gene's germline CDR1 is LGHDT and CDR2 YNNKEL (reference sequence).